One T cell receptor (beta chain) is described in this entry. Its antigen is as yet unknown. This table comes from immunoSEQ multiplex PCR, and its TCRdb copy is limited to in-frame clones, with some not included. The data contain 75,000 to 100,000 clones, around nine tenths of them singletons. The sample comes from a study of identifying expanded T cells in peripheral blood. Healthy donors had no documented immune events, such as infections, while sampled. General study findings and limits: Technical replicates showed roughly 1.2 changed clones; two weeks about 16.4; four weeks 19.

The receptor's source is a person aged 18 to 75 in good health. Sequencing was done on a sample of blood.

CDR3 in DNA: TGTGCCAGCAGCTCATACTTAGAAGCTTTCTTT. Protein product: CASSSYLEAFF. The chain uses TRBV7-2 and TRBJ1-1, with D hard to call. V was pared by 4 bases and J by 8 bases, with 8 bases between. The CDR3 covers 11 residues. Germline loops: CDR1 SGHTA, CDR2 FQGNSA.